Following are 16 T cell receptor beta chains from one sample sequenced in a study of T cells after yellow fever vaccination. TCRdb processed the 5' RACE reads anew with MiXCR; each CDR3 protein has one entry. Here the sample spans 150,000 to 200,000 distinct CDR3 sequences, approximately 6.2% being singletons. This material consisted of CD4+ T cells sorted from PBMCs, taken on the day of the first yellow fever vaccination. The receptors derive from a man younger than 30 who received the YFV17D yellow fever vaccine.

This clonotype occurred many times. CDR3 DNA: TGTGCCAGCTCTGGGACTAGCGGCTCCTACGAGCAGTACTTC. This codes for CASSGTSGSYEQYF. The rearrangement uses TRBV18 and TRBJ2-7; 11 bases match TRBD2. This CDR3 region has 14 residues. V lost 6 bases and J lost 0; bases outside the gene matches: 1. Germline V gives CDR1 KGHSH, CDR2 LQKENI.

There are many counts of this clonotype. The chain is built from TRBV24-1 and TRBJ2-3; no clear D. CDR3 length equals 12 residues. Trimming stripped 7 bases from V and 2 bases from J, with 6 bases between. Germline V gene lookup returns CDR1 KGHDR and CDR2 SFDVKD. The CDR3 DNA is TGTGCCACCAGCGGTCCCACAGATACGCAGTATTTT. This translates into CATSGPTDTQYF.

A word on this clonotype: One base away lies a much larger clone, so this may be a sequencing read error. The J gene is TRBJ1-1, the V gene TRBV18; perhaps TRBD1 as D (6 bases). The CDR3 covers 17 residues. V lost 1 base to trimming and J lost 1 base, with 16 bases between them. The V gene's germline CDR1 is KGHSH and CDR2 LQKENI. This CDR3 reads CASSPQSDTGTNTEAFF. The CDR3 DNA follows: TGTGCCAGCTCACCACAGAGTGATACAGGGACGAACACTGAAGCTTTCTTT.

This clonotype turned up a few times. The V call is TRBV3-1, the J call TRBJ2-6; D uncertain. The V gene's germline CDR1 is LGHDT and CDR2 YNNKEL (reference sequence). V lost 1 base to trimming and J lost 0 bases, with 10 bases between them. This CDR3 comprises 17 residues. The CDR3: CASSQVRSSSGANVLTF. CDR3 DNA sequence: TGTGCCAGCAGCCAAGTACGTTCGAGCTCTGGGGCCAACGTCCTGACTTTC.

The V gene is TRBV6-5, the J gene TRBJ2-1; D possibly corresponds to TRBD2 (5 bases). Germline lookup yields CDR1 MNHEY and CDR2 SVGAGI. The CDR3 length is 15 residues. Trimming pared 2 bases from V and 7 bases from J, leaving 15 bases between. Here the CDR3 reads CASSYLRPSPNEQFF. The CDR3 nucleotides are TGTGCCAGCAGTTACCTTCGCCCTAGCCCAAATGAGCAGTTCTTC.

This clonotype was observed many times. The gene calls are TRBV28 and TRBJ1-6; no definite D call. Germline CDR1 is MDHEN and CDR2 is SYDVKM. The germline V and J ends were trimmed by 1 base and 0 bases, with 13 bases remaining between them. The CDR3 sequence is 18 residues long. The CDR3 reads CASSLSRFLSSYNSPLHF. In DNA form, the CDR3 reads TGTGCCAGCAGTTTATCCCGGTTTCTGAGCTCCTATAATTCACCCCTCCACTTT.

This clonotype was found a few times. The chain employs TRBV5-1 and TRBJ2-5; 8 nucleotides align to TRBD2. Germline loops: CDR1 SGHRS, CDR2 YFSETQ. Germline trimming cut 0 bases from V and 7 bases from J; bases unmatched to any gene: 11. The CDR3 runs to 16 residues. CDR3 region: CASSLEQAGVRGTQYF. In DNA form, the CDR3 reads TGCGCCAGCAGCTTGGAGCAAGCGGGGGTCCGGGGGACCCAGTACTTC.

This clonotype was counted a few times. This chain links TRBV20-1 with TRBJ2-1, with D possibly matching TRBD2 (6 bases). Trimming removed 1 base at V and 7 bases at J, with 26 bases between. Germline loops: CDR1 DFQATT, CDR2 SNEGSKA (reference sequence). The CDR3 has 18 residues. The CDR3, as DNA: TGCAGTGCTAGAGGCTTGGGTGGGACTGGGGTAGTGGGGAATGAGCAGTTCTTC. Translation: CSARGLGGTGVVGNEQFF.

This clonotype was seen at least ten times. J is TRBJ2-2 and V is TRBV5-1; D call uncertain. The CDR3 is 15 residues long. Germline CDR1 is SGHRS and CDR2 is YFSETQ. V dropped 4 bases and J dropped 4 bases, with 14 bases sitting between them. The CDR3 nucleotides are TGCGCCAGCAGCCGCGATAGAACCATCACCGGGGAGCTGTTTTTT. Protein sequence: CASSRDRTITGELFF.

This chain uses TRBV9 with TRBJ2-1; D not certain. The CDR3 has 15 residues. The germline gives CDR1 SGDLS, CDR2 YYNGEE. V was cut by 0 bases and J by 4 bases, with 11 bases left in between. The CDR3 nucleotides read TGTGCCAGCAGCGTAGGTGGCAGCGTTTACAATGAGCAGTTCTTC. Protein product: CASSVGGSVYNEQFF.

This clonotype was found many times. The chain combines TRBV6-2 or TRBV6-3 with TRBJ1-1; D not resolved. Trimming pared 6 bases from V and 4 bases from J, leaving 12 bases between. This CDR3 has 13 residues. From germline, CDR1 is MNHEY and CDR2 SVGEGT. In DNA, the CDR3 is TGTGCCAGCAGGACCCTCGGCGGCACTGAAGCTTTCTTT. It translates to CASRTLGGTEAFF.

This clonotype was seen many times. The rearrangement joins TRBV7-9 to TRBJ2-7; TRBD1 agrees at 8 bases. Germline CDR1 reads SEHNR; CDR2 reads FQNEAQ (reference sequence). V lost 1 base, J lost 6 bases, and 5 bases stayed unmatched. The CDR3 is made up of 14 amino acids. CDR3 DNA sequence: TGTGCCAGCAGCTTAGACAGGGGGAGCGCCGAGCAGTACTTC. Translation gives CASSLDRGSAEQYF.

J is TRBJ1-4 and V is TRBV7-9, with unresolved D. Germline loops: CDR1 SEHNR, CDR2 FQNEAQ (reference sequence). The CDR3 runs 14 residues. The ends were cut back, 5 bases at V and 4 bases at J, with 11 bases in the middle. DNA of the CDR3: TGTGCCAGCAGCCGCGTCGGGGTTAATGAAAAACTGTTTTTT. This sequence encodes CASSRVGVNEKLFF.

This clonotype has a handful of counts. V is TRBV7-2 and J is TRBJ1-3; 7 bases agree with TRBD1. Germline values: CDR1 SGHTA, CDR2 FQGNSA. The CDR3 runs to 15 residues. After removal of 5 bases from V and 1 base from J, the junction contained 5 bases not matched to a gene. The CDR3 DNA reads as TGTGCCAGCAGCCATCTCAGGGGGTCTGGAAACACCATATATTTT. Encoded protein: CASSHLRGSGNTIYF.

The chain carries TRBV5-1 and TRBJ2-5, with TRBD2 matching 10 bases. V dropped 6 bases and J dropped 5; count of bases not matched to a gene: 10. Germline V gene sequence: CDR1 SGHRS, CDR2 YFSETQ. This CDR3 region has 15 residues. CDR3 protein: CASTPRAGGVETQYF. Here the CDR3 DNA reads TGCGCCAGCACCCCCCGAGCGGGGGGGGTCGAGACCCAGTACTTC.

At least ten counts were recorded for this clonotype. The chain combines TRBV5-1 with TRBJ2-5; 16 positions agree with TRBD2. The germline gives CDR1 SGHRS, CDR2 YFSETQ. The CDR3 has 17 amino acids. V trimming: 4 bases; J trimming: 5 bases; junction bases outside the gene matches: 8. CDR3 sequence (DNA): TGCGCCAGCAGCCTGGGGACTAGCGGGGGGGCCAAGGAGACCCAGTACTTC. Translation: CASSLGTSGGAKETQYF.